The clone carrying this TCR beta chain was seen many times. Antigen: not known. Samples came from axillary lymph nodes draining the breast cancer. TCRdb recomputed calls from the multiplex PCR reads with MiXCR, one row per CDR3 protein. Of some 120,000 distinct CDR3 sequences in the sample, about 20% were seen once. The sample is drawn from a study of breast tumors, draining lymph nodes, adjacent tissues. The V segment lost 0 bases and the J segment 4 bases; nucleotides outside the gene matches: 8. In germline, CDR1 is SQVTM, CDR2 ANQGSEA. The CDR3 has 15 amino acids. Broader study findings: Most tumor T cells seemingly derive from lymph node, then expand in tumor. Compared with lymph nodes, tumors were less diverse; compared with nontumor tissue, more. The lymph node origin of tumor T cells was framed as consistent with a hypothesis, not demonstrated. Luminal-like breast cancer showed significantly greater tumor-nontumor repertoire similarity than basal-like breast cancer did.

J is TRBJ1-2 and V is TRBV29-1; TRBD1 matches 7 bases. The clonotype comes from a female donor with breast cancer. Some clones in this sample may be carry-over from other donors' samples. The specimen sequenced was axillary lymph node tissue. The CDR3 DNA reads TGCAGCGTTGAAGATCGAGAGGGGGCGGGCTATGGCTACACCTTC. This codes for CSVEDREGAGYGYTF.